These 17 T cell receptor beta chains were sequenced from one sample in a study of blood T cell repertoires in COVID-19. The assay was immunoSEQ multiplex PCR, and TCRdb's table has in-frame clones only and misses some. The profile shows roughly 250,000 clones, around nine tenths of them singletons. Source material: PBMCs or T cells enriched from blood (not recorded which). The receptor set was obtained from a middle-aged woman who had been exposed to COVID-19.

This sequence joins TRBV27 and TRBJ2-1, with 8 bases lining up with TRBD1. J gave up 4 bases and V 8 bases, and 13 bases lay outside the gene matches. In germline, CDR1 is MNHEY, CDR2 SMNVEV (reference sequence). The CDR3 is made up of 16 amino acids. The CDR3 region is CASPNPGTGHYNEQFF. The CDR3 nucleotides read TGTGCCAGCCCCAACCCCGGGACAGGACATTACAATGAGCAGTTCTTC.

The V and J genes are TRBV5-6 and TRBJ1-1; TRBD1 aligns across 8 bases. The V gene's germline CDR1 is SGHDT and CDR2 YYEEEE. This CDR3 contains 13 residues. With 6 bases clipped from V and 11 bases from J, the junction kept 12 bases outside the gene matches. The CDR3 loop reads CASIGTDRDTAFF. DNA of the CDR3: TGTGCCAGCATCGGAACGGACAGGGATACGGCTTTCTTT. Full variable domain (outside the CDR3, taken from reference TRBV5-6 and TRBJ1-1): DAGVTQSPTHLIKTRGQQVTLRCSPKSGHDTVSWYQQALGQGPQFIFQYYEEEERQRGNFPDRFSGHQFPNYSSELNVNALLLGDSALYLCASIGTDRDTAFFGQGTRLTVV.

The sample holds one count of this clone. The rearrangement joins TRBV6-5 to TRBJ1-6; D is unresolved. Germline V CDR1 and CDR2: MNHEY, SVGAGI. Trimming stripped 7 bases from V and 3 bases from J, with 13 bases between. This CDR3 comprises 15 residues. As DNA, the CDR3 is TGTGCCAGCAAAGTCGGGGAACTCTATAATTCACCCCTCCACTTT. This translates into CASKVGELYNSPLHF.

The chain links TRBV11-2 to TRBJ1-1, with a weak D call TRBD1 (5 bases). V was trimmed by 5 bases and J by 0 bases, leaving 7 bases between them. This CDR3 comprises 13 residues. Germline values: CDR1 SGHAT, CDR2 FQNNGV. The CDR3 DNA is TGTGCCAGCAGCGGGGGGTTGAACACTGAAGCTTTCTTT. This encodes CASSGGLNTEAFF.

The V and J genes are TRBV9 and TRBJ1-2, with D possibly being TRBD1 (6 bases). V gave up 4 bases and J gave up 4 bases, with 20 bases separating them. Germline CDR1 and CDR2: SGDLS and YYNGEE. CDR3 length: 16 amino acids. The CDR3 coding sequence is TGTGCCAGCAGCCCAGGGGTAGAGGGCATGGGCTATGGCTACACCTTC. Amino acid sequence: CASSPGVEGMGYGYTF.

The count of this clone is one. The V and J genes are TRBV7-3 and TRBJ1-1; 7 positions agree with TRBD1. CDR3 length: 13 residues. The germline gives CDR1 SGHTA, CDR2 FQGTGA. The ends lost 6 bases at V and 5 bases at J; junction bases unmatched: 6. As DNA, the CDR3 is TGTGCCAGCAGTCTGGGACAGAAGACTGAAGCTTTCTTT. This sequence encodes CASSLGQKTEAFF.

The gene calls are TRBV19 and TRBJ1-4, with 10 bases aligning to TRBD1. Germline trimming cut 4 bases from V and 3 bases from J; bases unmatched to any gene: 8. CDR1 and CDR2 (germline): LNHDA, SQIVND (reference sequence). CDR3 length: 17 amino acids. CDR3 amino acids: CASSNRQGAVSNEKLFF. The DNA for the CDR3 is TGTGCCAGTAGTAACAGACAGGGGGCCGTTTCTAATGAAAAACTGTTTTTT. The full variable domain, in which reference TRBV19 and TRBJ1-4 provide the parts outside the CDR3, is DGGITQSPKYLFRKEGQNVTLSCEQNLNHDAMYWYRQDPGQGLRLIYYSQIVNDFQKGDIAEGYSVSREKKESFPLTVTSAQKNPTAFYLCASSNRQGAVSNEKLFFGSGTQLSVL.

Note on this clone: Relative to the germline gene, one junction end is altered; a read error may explain this. This rearrangement joins TRBV5-4 to TRBJ2-6, with TRBD1 matching over 7 bases. CDR1 is SGHNT and CDR2 is YYREEE in the germline V gene (reference sequence). The CDR3 consists of 16 residues. CDR3 sequence reads: CASSLQTGYGANVLTF. For the CDR3, the DNA is TGTGCCAGCAGCCTTCAGACAGGGTACGGGGCCAACGTCTTGACTTTC.

This chain joins TRBV19 and TRBJ1-4, with 7 bases that match TRBD1. CDR1 is LNHDA, CDR2 SQIVND, per germline (reference sequence). The CDR3 runs 14 residues. The junction had 5 bases not matched to a gene; V was cut back by 3 bases and J by 7 bases. The CDR3 reads CASSIKGAGEKLFF. The CDR3 DNA is TGTGCCAGTAGTATTAAGGGGGCGGGTGAAAAACTGTTTTTT.

The J gene is TRBJ2-3, the V gene TRBV9; 8 bases are shared with TRBD2. The CDR3 is 16 amino acids. The germline CDR1 and CDR2 sequences are SGDLS and YYNGEE. The V gene end was trimmed by 0 bases and the J gene end by 5 bases; junction bases not matched to a gene: 8. CDR3: CASSVERGSLRDTQYF. Written as DNA, the CDR3 is TGTGCCAGCAGCGTAGAGCGGGGGTCGTTGCGAGATACGCAGTATTTT.

The CDR3 loop is CASSRDRVYGYTF. CDR3 coding DNA: TGTGCCAGCAGTCGAGACAGGGTCTATGGCTACACCTTC. The J gene is TRBJ1-2, the V gene TRBV12-3 or TRBV12-4; 7 positions agree with TRBD1. The CDR3 spans 13 residues. J gave up 4 bases and V 5 bases, and 4 bases lay outside the gene matches.

The chain links TRBV12-2 to TRBJ1-2; TRBD1 was called by the table and not checked on the DNA. TRBV12-2 is termed a pseudogene. The CDR3 length is 20 residues. The CDR3 bases are TGTGCAAGTCGCTGGGTCTGCGGAATTAGGGGTTGCAGGGGGCTCTATGGCTACACCTTC. Protein product: CASRWVCGIRGCRGLYGYTF.

This clone was counted once. The chain has TRBV10-3 and TRBJ1-1; D ambiguous. The germline V gene encodes CDR1 ENHRY and CDR2 SYGVKD. Trimming cost V 11 bases and J 6 bases, with 19 bases left between them. The CDR3 consists of 13 residues. This chain's CDR3 is CASLAGLSAEAFF. The CDR3 nucleotides read TGTGCCTCCCTGGCCGGGTTGAGCGCTGAAGCTTTCTTT.

This clone came up a few times. The chain is built from TRBV14 and TRBJ1-2; TRBD1 agrees at 8 bases. The CDR3 extends over 15 amino acids. CDR1 is SGHDN, CDR2 FVKESK, per germline. V lost 0 bases to trimming and J lost 4 bases; unmatched junction nucleotides: 4. In nucleotides, the CDR3 is TGTGCCAGCAGCCAAGACAGGACAGGGTCCTATGGCTACACCTTC. It encodes CASSQDRTGSYGYTF.

The V call is TRBV9, the J call TRBJ1-1; 8 nucleotides match TRBD1. Germline trimming cut 3 bases from V and 5 bases from J; bases unmatched to any gene: 6. The CDR3 loop spans 14 amino acids. The germline V gene encodes CDR1 SGDLS and CDR2 YYNGEE. CDR3 loop: CASSGDRGRTEAFF. DNA for the CDR3: TGTGCCAGCAGCGGCGACAGGGGACGGACTGAAGCTTTCTTT.

The chain is built from TRBV6-2 or TRBV6-3 and TRBJ1-5; tentatively, D is TRBD1 (6 bases). Trimming left V 6 bases short and J 4 bases short, with 13 bases between. The CDR3 totals 14 residues. Germline V gives CDR1 MNHEY, CDR2 SVGEGT. CDR3 bases: TGTGCCAGCAGCCGCGACAGGCAGAATCAGCCCCAGCATTTT. Translation gives CASSRDRQNQPQHF.

This clone was counted a few times. One junction end does not reproduce the germline sequence, and a read error may be involved. The chain recombines TRBV5-1 with TRBJ2-5, with 13 bases that match TRBD2. CDR1 is SGHRS and CDR2 is YFSETQ in the germline V gene. This CDR3 is 15 amino acids long. In nucleotides, the CDR3 is TGTGCCAGCAGCTTACTAGCGGGAGGGCCCGAGACCCAGTACTTC. Encoded protein: CASSLLAGGPETQYF.